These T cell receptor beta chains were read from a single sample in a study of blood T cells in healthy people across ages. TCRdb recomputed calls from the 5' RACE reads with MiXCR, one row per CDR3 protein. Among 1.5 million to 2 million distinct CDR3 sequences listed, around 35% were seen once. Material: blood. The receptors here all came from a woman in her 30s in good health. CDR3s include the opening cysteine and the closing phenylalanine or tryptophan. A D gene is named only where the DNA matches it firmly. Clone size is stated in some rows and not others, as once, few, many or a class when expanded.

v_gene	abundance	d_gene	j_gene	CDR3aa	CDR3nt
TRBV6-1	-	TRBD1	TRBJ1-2	CASSVTQGAAYGYTF	TGTGCCAGCAGTGTAACCCAGGGGGCGGCCTATGGCTACACCTTC
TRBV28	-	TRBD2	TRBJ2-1	CASNLSGTDEQFF	TGTGCCAGCAACCTTAGCGGGACCGATGAGCAGTTCTTC
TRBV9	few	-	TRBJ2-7	CASSVGTNGYEQYF	TGTGCCAGCAGCGTAGGGACAAATGGCTACGAGCAGTACTTC
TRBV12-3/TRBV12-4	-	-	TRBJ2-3	CASTPFPGLAQYF	TGTGCCAGCACTCCTTTCCCGGGGTTAGCGCAGTATTTT
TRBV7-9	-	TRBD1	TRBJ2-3	CASSGDRGHPDTQYF	TGTGCCAGCAGCGGTGACAGGGGGCACCCAGATACGCAGTATTTT
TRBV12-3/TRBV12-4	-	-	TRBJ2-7	CASSTELKTYEQYF	TGTGCCAGCAGTACCGAATTAAAAACCTACGAGCAGTACTTC
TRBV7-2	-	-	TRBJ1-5	CASSLEARADQPQHF	TGTGCCAGCAGCTTAGAGGCCAGGGCAGATCAGCCCCAGCATTTT
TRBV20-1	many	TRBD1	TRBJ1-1	CSARWGTGSATEAFF	TGCAGTGCTAGATGGGGGACAGGGTCGGCCACTGAAGCTTTCTTT
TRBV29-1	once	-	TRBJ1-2	CSVILPDVGYTF	TGCAGCGTTATACTCCCGGACGTGGGCTACACCTTC
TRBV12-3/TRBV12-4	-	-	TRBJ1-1	CASSFVEQNTEAFF	TGTGCCAGCAGTTTTGTCGAACAGAACACTGAAGCTTTCTTT
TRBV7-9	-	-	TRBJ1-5	CASSLGASNQPQHF	TGTGCCAGCAGCTTGGGCGCTAGCAATCAGCCCCAGCATTTT
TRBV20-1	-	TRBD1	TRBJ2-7	CSARGLQGESSYEQYF	TGCAGTGCTAGAGGGTTACAGGGGGAGAGCTCCTACGAGCAGTACTTC
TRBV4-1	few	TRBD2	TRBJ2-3	CASSQALWSGGADTQYF	TGCGCCAGCAGCCAAGCTCTTTGGAGCGGGGGGGCAGATACGCAGTATTTT
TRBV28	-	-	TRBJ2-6	CASSGVSGANVLTF	TGTGCCAGCAGTGGGGTCTCTGGGGCCAACGTCCTGACTTTC
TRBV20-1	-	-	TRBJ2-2	CSASTDWPGNTGELFF	TGCAGTGCTAGTACAGACTGGCCGGGGAACACCGGGGAGCTGTTTTTT
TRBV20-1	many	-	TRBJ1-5	CSAVQSLSNQPQHF	TGCAGTGCTGTACAGTCGCTTAGCAATCAGCCCCAGCATTTT
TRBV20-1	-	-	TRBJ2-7	CSARGTTSLEQYF	TGCAGTGCCAGAGGGACAACTAGCTTGGAGCAGTACTTC
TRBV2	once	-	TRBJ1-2	CASQGPPIMGSNYGYTF	TGTGCCAGCCAGGGGCCACCGATAATGGGTTCTAACTATGGCTACACCTTC
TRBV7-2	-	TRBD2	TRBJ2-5	CASSLGLAGMETQYF	TGTGCCAGCAGCTTGGGACTAGCGGGAATGGAGACCCAGTACTTC
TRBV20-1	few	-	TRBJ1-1	CSAFLLQGTEAFF	TGCAGTGCTTTTTTGTTACAGGGAACTGAAGCTTTCTTT
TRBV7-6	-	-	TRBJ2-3	CASSPYSESTDTQYF	TGTGCCAGCAGCCCTTACAGTGAAAGCACAGATACGCAGTATTTT
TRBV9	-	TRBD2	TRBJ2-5	CASSGLAGVVGEQYF	TGTGCCAGCAGCGGGCTAGCGGGAGTAGTGGGTGAGCAGTACTTC
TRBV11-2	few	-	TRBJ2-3	CASSQIRGHSTDTQYF	TGTGCCAGCAGCCAAATTAGAGGACACAGCACAGATACGCAGTATTTT
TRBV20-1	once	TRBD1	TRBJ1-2	CSARGQVLNYGYTF	TGCAGTGCTAGGGGACAGGTTCTTAACTATGGCTACACCTTC
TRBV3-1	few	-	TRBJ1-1	CASSHSGIRDTEAFF	TGTGCCAGCAGCCATTCGGGAATTCGGGACACTGAAGCTTTCTTT
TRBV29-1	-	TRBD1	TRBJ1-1	CSVWDSGAEAFF	TGCAGCGTTTGGGACAGCGGGGCTGAAGCTTTCTTT
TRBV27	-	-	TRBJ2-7	CASSLWWTDTYEQYF	TGTGCCAGCAGTTTATGGTGGACAGACACCTACGAGCAGTACTTC
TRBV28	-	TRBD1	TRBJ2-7	CASTPYRGHYEQYF	TGTGCCAGCACACCATACAGGGGACACTACGAGCAGTACTTC
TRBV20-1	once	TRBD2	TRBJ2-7	CSALGLAGADEQYF	TGCAGTGCTCTTGGACTAGCGGGAGCCGACGAGCAGTACTTC
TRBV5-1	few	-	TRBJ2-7	CASSLDGLAGQYF	TGCGCCAGCAGCTTAGACGGCCTAGCCGGGCAGTACTTC
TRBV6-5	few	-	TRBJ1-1	CASSYTGSGEAFF	TGTGCCAGCAGTTACACGGGGTCGGGTGAAGCTTTCTTT
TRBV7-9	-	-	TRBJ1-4	CASSFRDTNEKLFF	TGTGCCAGCAGCTTTCGGGACACTAATGAAAAACTGTTTTTT
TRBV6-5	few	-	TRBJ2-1	CASSLYGNLPSNEQFF	TGTGCCAGCAGCCTATACGGGAACCTGCCATCCAATGAGCAGTTCTTC
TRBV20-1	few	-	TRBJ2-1	CSALSSGGHNEQFF	TGCAGTGCTCTTTCTTCGGGGGGCCACAATGAGCAGTTCTTC
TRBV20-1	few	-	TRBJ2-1	CSARDSIYNEQFF	TGCAGTGCTAGAGATAGCATATACAATGAGCAGTTCTTC
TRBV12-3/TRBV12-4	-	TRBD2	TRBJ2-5	CASQRGGRVETQYF	TGTGCCAGCCAACGGGGCGGGAGGGTGGAGACCCAGTACTTC
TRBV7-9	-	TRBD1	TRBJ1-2	CASRPTGGNYGSTF	TGTGCCAGCAGACCGACAGGGGGCAACTATGGCTCCACCTTC
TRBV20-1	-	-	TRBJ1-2	CSAPVSGDVNYGYTF	TGCAGTGCCCCCGTAAGCGGAGACGTAAACTATGGCTACACCTTC
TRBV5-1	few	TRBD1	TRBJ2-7	CASSKRQGSYEQYF	TGCGCCAGCAGCAAGAGACAGGGGTCCTACGAGCAGTACTTC
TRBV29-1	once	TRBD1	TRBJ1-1	CGVITGGAFF	TGCGGCGTAATAACAGGGGGAGCTTTCTTT
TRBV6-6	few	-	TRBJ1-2	CASSYSGPKDYGYTF	TGTGCCAGCAGTTACTCGGGCCCCAAGGACTATGGCTACACCTTC
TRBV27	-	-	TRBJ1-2	CASRMTPNYGYTF	TGTGCCAGCAGAATGACACCGAACTATGGCTACACCTTC